A selection of T cell receptor beta chains follows, all from one sample in a study of cytomegalovirus exposure and HLA in healthy donors. Assay used: immunoSEQ multiplex PCR; TCRdb lists only in-frame clones, some missing. The repertoire holds 170,000 or so clones, with around three quarters as singletons. Sequenced input: PBMCs. Receptors originate from a woman aged 45-60 years in good health and CMV-seropositive. Each CDR3 is given with its conserved first and last residue. A D gene is named only where the DNA matches it firmly. Some rows mark clone size as missing; the rest say once, few, many or name a class of expanded clone.

V gene: TRBV28; J gene: TRBJ2-3; clone size: .; CDR3 length: 15; D gene: TRBD2; CDR3 DNA: TGTGCCAGCAGAGATACTAGCGGGAGGTCGGGTACGCAGTATTTT; CDR3 protein: CASRDTSGRSGTQYF
V gene: TRBV5-6; J gene: TRBJ2-7; clone size: .; CDR3 length: 18; D gene: TRBD1; CDR3 DNA: TGTGCCAGCAGCATCAGGAGCCGCACCGGGACAGCGGCCTACGAGCAGTACTTC; CDR3 protein: CASSIRSRTGTAAYEQYF
V gene: TRBV19; J gene: TRBJ1-4; clone size: .; CDR3 length: 15; D gene: .; CDR3 DNA: TGTGCCAGTAGTAGGTACGCAGCAACTAATGAAAAACTGTTTTTT; CDR3 protein: CASSRYAATNEKLFF
V gene: TRBV28; J gene: TRBJ2-7; clone size: .; CDR3 length: 12; D gene: TRBD1; CDR3 DNA: TGTGCCAGCGTAGGGACAGGTTCCGAGCAGTACTTC; CDR3 protein: CASVGTGSEQYF
V gene: TRBV14; J gene: TRBJ1-3; clone size: few; CDR3 length: 17; D gene: .; CDR3 DNA: TGTGCCAGCAGCCAAGATCTTCCAGGTGGAACTGGAAACACCATATATTTT; CDR3 protein: CASSQDLPGGTGNTIYF
V gene: TRBV11-2; J gene: TRBJ1-2; clone size: .; CDR3 length: 14; D gene: .; CDR3 DNA: TGTGCCAGCACCGTGGACAGAATAAACTATGGCTACACCTTC; CDR3 protein: CASTVDRINYGYTF
V gene: TRBV9; J gene: TRBJ2-3; clone size: once; CDR3 length: 12; D gene: .; CDR3 DNA: TGTGCCAGCAGTTCAAACACAGATACGCAGTATTTT; CDR3 protein: CASSSNTDTQYF
V gene: TRBV5-1; J gene: TRBJ1-1; clone size: .; CDR3 length: 14; D gene: .; CDR3 DNA: TGCGCCAGCAATGTGTTTCGGTCGGACACTGAAGCTTTCTTT; CDR3 protein: CASNVFRSDTEAFF
V gene: TRBV5-5; J gene: TRBJ2-5; clone size: .; CDR3 length: 12; D gene: .; CDR3 DNA: TGTGCCAGCAGCGAGATCGGGGAGACCCAGTACTTC; CDR3 protein: CASSEIGETQYF
V gene: TRBV28; J gene: TRBJ1-1; clone size: .; CDR3 length: 13; D gene: TRBD1; CDR3 DNA: TGTGCCAGCAGTTTTTCAACAGGGGGGGCCGCTTTCTTT; CDR3 protein: CASSFSTGGAAFF
V gene: TRBV7-2; J gene: TRBJ2-1; clone size: .; CDR3 length: 15; D gene: .; CDR3 DNA: TGTGCCAGCAGCTTATTACCGTCTAGCAGCAATGAGCAGTTCTTC; CDR3 protein: CASSLLPSSSNEQFF
V gene: TRBV19; J gene: TRBJ2-7; clone size: .; CDR3 length: 11; D gene: .; CDR3 DNA: TGTGCCAGTAGGAGTCGATCCGAGCAGTACTTC; CDR3 protein: CASRSRSEQYF